The 15 T cell receptor beta chains reported below all come from one sample, sequenced in a study of TIL therapy for anti-PD-1-resistant metastatic lung cancer. Time point given: pre-treatment sample, taken before nivolumab and TIL therapy. This was the immunoSEQ v3 assay. Some clones are missing from TCRdb's copy, which holds only in-frame ones; the method was immunoSEQ multiplex PCR. Among under 20,000 clones, 60% to 80% were seen once, and the ten largest hold roughly 6.8%. Material: blood, obtained at baseline. The receptors were gathered from a person between 25 and 80 years old with non-small cell lung cancer.

The J gene is TRBJ2-3, the V gene TRBV7-4; perhaps TRBD2 as D (5 bases). Germline assignment: CDR1 SGHVT and CDR2 SQSDAQ. V was trimmed by 1 base and J by 0 bases, leaving 5 bases between them. The CDR3 is 14 residues long. The DNA for the CDR3 is TGTGCCAGCAGCTTAGGGACTAGCACAGATACGCAGTATTTT. Translation gives CASSLGTSTDTQYF. The variable domain in full, with the rest retrieved from reference TRBV7-4 and TRBJ2-3, is GAGVSQSPRYKVAKRGRDVALRCDSISGHVTLYWYRQTLGQGSEVLTYSQSDAQRDKSGRPSGRFSAERPERSVSTLKIQRTEQGDSAVYLCASSLGTSTDTQYFGPGTRLTVL.

The chain uses TRBV2 and TRBJ1-6; D remains unclear. Germline V gene lookup returns CDR1 SNHLY and CDR2 FYNNEI. The CDR3 has 15 amino acids. V lost 8 bases and J 7 bases, leaving 18 bases between the germline ends. The CDR3 loop is CASHGQVRTNSPLHF. CDR3 DNA sequence: TGTGCCAGCCATGGGCAGGTCAGAACGAATTCACCCCTCCACTTT.

V is TRBV23-1 and J is TRBJ1-2; 10 positions agree with TRBD1. TRBV23-1 qualifies as an ORF whose function is uncertain. V lost 9 bases, J lost 2 bases, and 21 bases stayed unmatched. This CDR3 is 19 amino acids long. CDR3 protein: CASGQGENGGATINYGYTF. DNA for the CDR3: TGCGCCAGTGGACAGGGGGAGAACGGAGGGGCAACTATCAACTATGGCTACACCTTC.

The chain links TRBV19 to TRBJ2-1; 8 bases are a match to TRBD2. The CDR3 has 16 residues. V was pared by 2 bases and J by 3 bases, with 6 bases of the junction left unmatched. In germline, CDR1 is LNHDA, CDR2 SQIVND (reference sequence). Here the CDR3 DNA reads TGTGCCAGTAGTATACCAGAGCGGGGGAACTACAATGAGCAGTTCTTC. It specifies CASSIPERGNYNEQFF.

The DNA for the CDR3 is TGCGCCAGCAGCCAATATAGAGCGGGACAGGGGGAAGAGACCCAGTACTTC. Amino acids: CASSQYRAGQGEETQYF. The rearrangement uses TRBV4-1 and TRBJ2-5; 11 bases map to TRBD1. J lost 3 bases, V lost 2 bases, and 8 bases had no gene match. Germline values: CDR1 MGHRA, CDR2 YSYEKL. CDR3 length equals 17 residues.

V usage is TRBV5-6 and J usage is TRBJ1-2, with TRBD1 as a possible D gene (5 bases). Looked up from germline, CDR1 is SGHDT and CDR2 is YYEEEE. V was trimmed by 2 bases and J by 6 bases, leaving 17 bases between them. There are 15 residues in the CDR3. CDR3 sequence (DNA): TGTGCCAGCAGCTTACAGGCTGCCTACTCCCATGGCTACACCTTC. It yields the protein CASSLQAAYSHGYTF.

The chain is built from TRBV6-1 and TRBJ1-2; D possibly corresponds to TRBD1 (5 bases). V was pared by 2 bases and J by 4 bases, with 11 bases between. The germline V gene has CDR1 MNHNS and CDR2 SASEGT. CDR3 length equals 14 residues. CDR3 region: CASSEQGGFYGYTF. CDR3 DNA: TGTGCCAGCAGTGAACAGGGAGGATTCTATGGCTACACCTTC.

The chain joins TRBV2 to TRBJ1-1, with a possible D match to TRBD1 (6 bases). Trimming took 6 bases from V and 5 from J, leaving 13 bases between them. The CDR3 loop spans 13 amino acids. Germline V lookup: CDR1 SNHLY, CDR2 FYNNEI. CDR3 in DNA: TGTGCCAGCAGAGGGGGACGAGGGACTGAAGCTTTCTTT. Its translation is CASRGGRGTEAFF.

The chain recombines TRBV7-3 with TRBJ2-3; a possible D gene is TRBD1 (6 bases). Germline V gives CDR1 SGHTA, CDR2 FQGTGA. Deletions cut 2 bases from V and 8 bases from J, with 11 bases between. The CDR3 extends over 13 amino acids. The CDR3: CASSLALGGTQYF. CDR3 in DNA: TGTGCCAGCAGCTTAGCTCTAGGGGGTACGCAGTATTTT.

The rearrangement uses TRBV29-1 and TRBJ2-2; D tentatively reads TRBD1 or TRBD2 (5 bases each). The CDR3 covers 13 residues. The V end was cut by 8 bases, the J end by 3 bases, with 13 bases between. Germline CDR1 and CDR2: SQVTM and ANQGSEA. CDR3 DNA: TGCAGCTTCCGGGACGGTGACACCGGGGAGCTGTTTTTT. Amino acids: CSFRDGDTGELFF.

The chain recombines TRBV5-5 with TRBJ2-7; tentative D call: TRBD1 (5 bases). Looked up from germline, CDR1 is SGHKS and CDR2 is YYEKEE (reference sequence). Trimming took 2 bases from V and 3 from J, leaving 12 bases between them. The CDR3 loop spans 14 amino acids. CDR3 bases: TGTGCCAGCAGCTTACAGGCGTCAGGCTACGAGCAGTACTTC. It codes for CASSLQASGYEQYF.

The chain employs TRBV7-2 and TRBJ2-7; D is perhaps TRBD1 or TRBD2 (6 bases each). Germline CDR1 reads SGHTA; CDR2 reads FQGNSA. V lost 1 base, J lost 4 bases, and 11 bases lay in between. This CDR3 contains 14 residues. The CDR3 is CASSLDQGRYEQYF. The CDR3 DNA reads TGTGCCAGCAGCTTAGATCAGGGGAGGTACGAGCAGTACTTC.

The CDR3 sequence: CASRIRLAGGKGTDTQYF. The CDR3 DNA reads TGTGCCAGCCGGATTCGACTAGCGGGAGGGAAGGGCACAGATACGCAGTATTTT. The genes are TRBV2 and TRBJ2-3; 14 nucleotides line up with TRBD2. The CDR3 has 18 amino acids. The germline CDR1 and CDR2 sequences are SNHLY and FYNNEI. V was clipped by 8 bases and J by 1 base; unmatched bases: 11.

The chain carries TRBV28 and TRBJ2-1; tentatively, D is TRBD2 (5 bases). V dropped 5 bases and J dropped 6 bases, with 20 bases sitting between them. The CDR3 is 16 amino acids. Per the germline V gene, CDR1 is MDHEN and CDR2 is SYDVKM. The CDR3 bases are TGTGCCAGCAGTCCCCAATGGCGGGTCGTGGGCAATGAGCAGTTCTTC. Translating gives CASSPQWRVVGNEQFF.

The count of this clone is one. The V and J genes are TRBV19 and TRBJ2-5, with TRBD2 matching over 11 bases. After removal of 3 bases from V and 5 bases from J, the junction contained 5 bases not matched to a gene. Germline CDR1 LNHDA, CDR2 SQIVND (reference sequence). The CDR3 loop spans 15 amino acids. The CDR3 sequence: CASSISGRDGETQYF. The DNA of the CDR3 is TGTGCCAGTAGTATTAGCGGGAGGGACGGGGAGACCCAGTACTTC.